These 14 T cell receptor beta chains came from one sample sequenced in a study of cytomegalovirus exposure and HLA in healthy donors. Only in-frame clones appear in the TCRdb table, and some are missing; sequencing was by immunoSEQ multiplex PCR. The sample holds about 74,000 clones, roughly 94% seen once. The material sequenced was PBMCs. These receptors were taken from a man younger than 35 in good health and CMV-seropositive.

This clone was detected only once. The chain couples TRBV19 to TRBJ2-1; no firm D call. Germline lookup yields CDR1 LNHDA and CDR2 SQIVND (reference sequence). Trimming pared 2 bases from V and 2 bases from J, leaving 10 bases between. This CDR3 comprises 15 residues. Here the CDR3 reads CASSISGYAYNEQFF. DNA for the CDR3: TGTGCCAGTAGTATATCCGGTTACGCCTACAATGAGCAGTTCTTC.

The chain combines TRBV6-5 with TRBJ2-1, with TRBD1 identical over 7 bases. The J segment lost 9 bases and the V segment lost 4 bases, leaving 15 bases of the junction unmatched. This CDR3 is built from 16 residues. Germline V gene sequence: CDR1 MNHEY, CDR2 SVGAGI. CDR3 bases: TGTGCCAGCAGTTCCCCACCCGACAGGGCGGTTAGTGAGCAGTTCTTC. It translates to CASSSPPDRAVSEQFF.

As DNA, the CDR3 is TGTGCCAGCAGCTGGACTAGCGGGAGAACAGATACGCAGTATTTT. It translates to CASSWTSGRTDTQYF. This chain uses TRBV7-3 with TRBJ2-3; 13 nucleotides align to TRBD2. After removal of 4 bases from V and 3 bases from J, the junction contained 1 base not matched to a gene. The CDR3 totals 15 residues. Germline V lookup: CDR1 SGHTA, CDR2 FQGTGA.

The rearrangement uses TRBV6-6 and TRBJ2-7, with 7 bases that match TRBD1. The trim removed 6 bases at V and 0 bases at J, leaving 8 bases unmatched. This CDR3 comprises 15 residues. Looked up from germline, CDR1 is MNHNY and CDR2 is SVGAGI (reference sequence). The CDR3 reads CASRYDRAHSYEQYF. CDR3 DNA sequence: TGTGCCAGCAGATACGACAGGGCCCACTCCTACGAGCAGTACTTC.

The V gene is TRBV4-1, the J gene TRBJ2-7; 12 bases are shared with TRBD2. The J segment lost 3 bases and the V segment lost 5 bases, leaving 11 bases of the junction unmatched. CDR1 and CDR2 (germline): MGHRA, YSYEKL. The CDR3 length is 17 residues. CDR3 nucleotides: TGCGCCAGCAGCGCCCGATTAACTAGCGGGAGGAACTACGAGCAGTACTTC. Its translation is CASSARLTSGRNYEQYF.

This chain links TRBV4-2 with TRBJ1-2; D is unresolved. The CDR3 has 14 amino acids. CDR1 LGHNA and CDR2 YNFKEQ come from the germline V gene. V was pared by 0 bases and J by 8 bases, with 13 bases between. Here the CDR3 reads CASSQERRLEGYTF. The CDR3, as DNA: TGTGCCAGCAGCCAAGAGCGGAGACTCGAGGGCTACACCTTC.

The rearrangement uses TRBV7-3 and TRBJ2-3, with D maybe TRBD2 (5 bases). V gave up 2 bases and J gave up 2 bases, with 11 bases separating them. The CDR3 has 15 amino acids. Germline V lookup: CDR1 SGHTA, CDR2 FQGTGA. The CDR3 loop is CASSLRSGNTDTQYF. The CDR3 DNA reads TGTGCCAGCAGCTTACGGTCGGGAAACACAGATACGCAGTATTTT.

The chain carries TRBV6-1 and TRBJ1-5; TRBD1 matches at 9 bases. The CDR3 length is 14 residues. Germline V gene sequence: CDR1 MNHNS, CDR2 SASEGT. V lost 10 bases, J lost 4 bases, and 8 bases stayed unmatched. In DNA, the CDR3 is TGTGCCACCCTACAGGGGGCAATTAATCAGCCCCAGCATTTT. Translation gives CATLQGAINQPQHF.

This sequence joins TRBV4-1 and TRBJ1-5, with D maybe TRBD1 (6 bases). This CDR3 has 16 amino acids. Germline-derived CDR1 and CDR2 are MGHRA and YSYEKL. V was clipped by 6 bases and J by 4 bases, with 19 bases between them. The CDR3 DNA reads TGCGCCAGCAGTCCCCTCCAGGGGTTAGGTAATCAGCCCCAGCATTTT. Its protein is CASSPLQGLGNQPQHF.

V is TRBV7-3 and J is TRBJ2-2; 9 bases fit TRBD2. Germline-derived CDR1 and CDR2 are SGHTA and FQGTGA. Unmatched junction bases numbered 13, after V lost 5 bases and J lost 6 bases. The CDR3 sequence is 17 residues long. The CDR3: CASSHGVGGRASGELFF. The CDR3 DNA reads TGTGCCAGCAGCCATGGGGTCGGCGGGAGGGCCTCCGGGGAGCTGTTTTTT. Based on the CDR3 plus reference TRBV7-3 and TRBJ2-2, the full variable domain is GAGVSQTPSNKVTEKGKYVELRCDPISGHTALYWYRQSLGQGPEFLIYFQGTGAADDSGLPNDRFFAVRPEGSVSTLKIQRTERGDSAVYLCASSHGVGGRASGELFFGEGSRLTVL.

V gene TRBV6-6 combines with J gene TRBJ2-7; 9 bases align to TRBD1. This CDR3 has 13 amino acids. In germline, CDR1 is MNHNY, CDR2 SVGAGI (reference sequence). V gave up 9 bases and J gave up 7 bases; unmatched junction bases: 10. The CDR3 region has the DNA TGTGCCAGTGCGGGGACAGGGACGGGGGAGCAGTACTTC. It translates to CASAGTGTGEQYF.

The V gene is TRBV29-1, the J gene TRBJ1-1; 7 bases are a match to TRBD1. The CDR3 is 15 amino acids. The V gene end was trimmed by 5 bases and the J gene end by 0 bases; junction bases not matched to a gene: 9. The germline CDR1 and CDR2 sequences are SQVTM and ANQGSEA. The chain's CDR3 is CSVLAGGPMNTEAFF. CDR3 nucleotides: TGCAGCGTTCTGGCAGGGGGTCCTATGAACACTGAAGCTTTCTTT.

The CDR3 loop is CASSFRTGRSSYEQYF. In DNA form, the CDR3 reads TGTGCCAGCAGCTTCCGGACAGGGAGAAGCTCCTACGAGCAGTACTTC. This chain connects TRBV7-9 to TRBJ2-7, with 8 bases that match TRBD1. Germline CDR1 and CDR2: SEHNR and FQNEAQ (reference sequence). The length of the CDR3 is 16 residues. V shed 3 bases and J 0 bases; nucleotides not matched to a gene: 7.

The chain uses TRBV12-5 and TRBJ2-2, with 8 bases matching TRBD1. Looked up from germline, CDR1 is LGHNT and CDR2 is FRNRAP. The CDR3 is 16 amino acids. With V trimmed by 4 bases and J by 1 base, 5 bases remained unmatched. The CDR3 sequence: CASGSRGTGNTGELFF. DNA for the CDR3: TGTGCTAGTGGTTCCCGCGGGACAGGGAACACCGGGGAGCTGTTTTTT.